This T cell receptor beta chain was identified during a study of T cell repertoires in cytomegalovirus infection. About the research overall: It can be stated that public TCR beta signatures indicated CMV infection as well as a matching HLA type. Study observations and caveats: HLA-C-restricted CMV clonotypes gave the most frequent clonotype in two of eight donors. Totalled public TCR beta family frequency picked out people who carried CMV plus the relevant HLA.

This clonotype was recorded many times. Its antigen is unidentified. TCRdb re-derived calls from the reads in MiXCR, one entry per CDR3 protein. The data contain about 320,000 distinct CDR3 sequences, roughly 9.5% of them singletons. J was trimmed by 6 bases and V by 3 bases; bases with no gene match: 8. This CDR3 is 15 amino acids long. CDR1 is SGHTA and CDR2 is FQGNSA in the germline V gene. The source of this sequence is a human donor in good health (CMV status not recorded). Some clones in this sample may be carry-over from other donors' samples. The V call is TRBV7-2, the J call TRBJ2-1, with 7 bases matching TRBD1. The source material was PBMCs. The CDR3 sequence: CASSFITGVGNEQFF. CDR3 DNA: TGTGCCAGCAGCTTCATCACAGGGGTGGGCAATGAGCAGTTCTTC.